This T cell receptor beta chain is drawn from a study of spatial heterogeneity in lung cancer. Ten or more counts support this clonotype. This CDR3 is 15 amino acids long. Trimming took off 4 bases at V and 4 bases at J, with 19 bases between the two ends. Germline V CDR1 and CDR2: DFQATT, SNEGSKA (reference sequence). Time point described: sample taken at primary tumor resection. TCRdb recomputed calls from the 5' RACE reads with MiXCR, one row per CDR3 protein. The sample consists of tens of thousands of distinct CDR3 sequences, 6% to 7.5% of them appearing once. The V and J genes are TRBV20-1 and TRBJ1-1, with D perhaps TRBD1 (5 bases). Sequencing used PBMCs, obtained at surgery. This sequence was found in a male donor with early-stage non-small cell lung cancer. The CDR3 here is CSAKLPNQGSTEAFF. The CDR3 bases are TGCAGTGCTAAACTCCCCAATCAGGGTAGCACTGAAGCTTTCTTT.